This entry describes one TCR beta chain. Its antigen is currently unknown. CDR1 is SGHVS and CDR2 is FNYEAQ in the germline V gene. V lost 5 bases, J lost 3 bases, and 7 bases stayed unmatched. The CDR3 is made up of 17 amino acids. From the reads, TCRdb called clonotypes with MiXCR, one entry per CDR3 protein. The profile shows 750,000 to 900,000 distinct CDR3 sequences, under 35% of them singletons. This sample was included in a study of T cell repertoires in cytomegalovirus infection. The study, taken as a whole, reports: Totalled public TCR beta family frequency picked out people who carried CMV plus the relevant HLA.

Sequencing was performed on cultured CD8+ T cells from PBMCs, taken from culture after CMV antigen stimulation. The TCR comes from a human donor in good health (CMV status not recorded). Some clones in this sample may be carry-over from other donors' samples. V and J are TRBV7-6 and TRBJ2-2, with 12 bases matching TRBD2. In DNA form, the CDR3 reads TGTGCCAGCAGCGGGACTAGCGGGCGCCTGGACACCGGGGAGCTGTTTTTT. Translated: CASSGTSGRLDTGELFF. Combining the CDR3 with reference TRBV7-6 and TRBJ2-2 gives the whole variable domain GAGVSQSPRYKVTKRGQDVALRCDPISGHVSLYWYRQALGQGPEFLTYFNYEAQQDKSGLPNDRFSAERPEGSISTLTIQRTEQRDSAMYRCASSGTSGRLDTGELFFGEGSRLTVL.